This is a list of T cell receptor beta chains from one sample in a study of CD4 T cells in relation to SARS-CoV-2 and coronaviruses. TCRdb keeps only in-frame clones here, not all; method: immunoSEQ multiplex PCR. The data show some 40,000 clones, approximately 85% seen once. The sequenced sample consisted of memory CD4+ T cells from PBMCs. The receptor source for this set is an adult with COVID-19. Both conserved end residues are part of each CDR3. Fields, in order: J gene, V gene, clone size, CDR3 length, D gene, CDR3 DNA, CDR3 protein. A D gene is named only where the DNA matches it firmly. Some rows have no size entry. The others give once, few or many, or a class for an expanded clone.

j_call: TRBJ1-1
v_call: TRBV14
clone_size: once
cdr3_length: 16
d_call: NA
cdr3_nt: TGTGCCAGCAGCCAAGATTGGGGCAGAGCGAACACTGAAGCTTTCTTT
cdr3_aa: CASSQDWGRANTEAFF

j_call: TRBJ1-2
v_call: TRBV18
clone_size: NA
cdr3_length: 15
d_call: NA
cdr3_nt: TGTGCCAGCTCACACAAGGTCTACGATAACTATGGCTACACCTTC
cdr3_aa: CASSHKVYDNYGYTF

j_call: TRBJ2-3
v_call: TRBV7-9
clone_size: NA
cdr3_length: 15
d_call: TRBD2
cdr3_nt: TGTGCCAGCAGCTTAGGCGGGAGGCCCACAGATACGCAGTATTTT
cdr3_aa: CASSLGGRPTDTQYF

j_call: TRBJ2-5
v_call: TRBV12-3/TRBV12-4
clone_size: NA
cdr3_length: 12
d_call: NA
cdr3_nt: TGTGCCAGCAGTTTGGGGCAAGAGACCCAGTACTTC
cdr3_aa: CASSLGQETQYF

j_call: TRBJ2-1
v_call: TRBV28
clone_size: NA
cdr3_length: 15
d_call: NA
cdr3_nt: TGTGCCAGCAGTGTAGCTGACGGGAGAATCTATGAGCAGTTCTTC
cdr3_aa: CASSVADGRIYEQFF

j_call: TRBJ2-6
v_call: TRBV4-2
clone_size: NA
cdr3_length: 19
d_call: TRBD2
cdr3_nt: TGTGCCAGCAGCCAAACCGGGACTAGCTCCCTTTCTGGGGCCAACGTCCTGACTTTC
cdr3_aa: CASSQTGTSSLSGANVLTF

j_call: TRBJ2-1
v_call: TRBV7-3
clone_size: NA
cdr3_length: 15
d_call: TRBD2
cdr3_nt: TGTGCCAGCAGCTTTAGCGGGAGCTCCTACAATGAGCAGTTCTTC
cdr3_aa: CASSFSGSSYNEQFF

j_call: TRBJ2-5
v_call: TRBV5-6
clone_size: few
cdr3_length: 17
d_call: NA
cdr3_nt: TGTGCCAGCAGCTTGGGCCGGACCCGGGGTCGCCAAGAGACCCAGTACTTC
cdr3_aa: CASSLGRTRGRQETQYF

j_call: TRBJ1-1
v_call: TRBV5-6
clone_size: NA
cdr3_length: 15
d_call: TRBD1
cdr3_nt: TGTGCCAGCAGCTCGGAGGGACAGGCGAACACTGAAGCTTTCTTT
cdr3_aa: CASSSEGQANTEAFF

j_call: TRBJ1-3
v_call: TRBV3-1/TRBV3-2
clone_size: few
cdr3_length: 15
d_call: NA
cdr3_nt: TGTGCCAGCAGCCTAGCCTGGGCTTCTGGAAACACCATATATTTT
cdr3_aa: CASSLAWASGNTIYF

j_call: TRBJ1-2
v_call: TRBV3-1/TRBV3-2
clone_size: NA
cdr3_length: 13
d_call: NA
cdr3_nt: TGTGCCAGCAGCCAAGTGCGCTTGGATGGCTACACCTTC
cdr3_aa: CASSQVRLDGYTF

j_call: TRBJ2-5
v_call: TRBV29-1
clone_size: NA
cdr3_length: 14
d_call: TRBD1
cdr3_nt: TGCAGCGTTACCGGGACAGGGGTTGTGGAGACCCAGTACTTC
cdr3_aa: CSVTGTGVVETQYF